This entry features one T cell receptor (beta chain) sequence. The target antigen is unknown. The protocol was immunoSEQ multiplex PCR, while the TCRdb copy is restricted to in-frame clones and leaves out a portion. The data contain roughly 80,000 clones, around 93% of them singletons. The data derive from a study of OX40 agonist ivuxolimab in advanced cancers. Samples of blood were obtained at baseline, on cycle 4 day 1, and on cycle 7 day 1. With 5 bases clipped from V and 5 bases from J, the junction kept 7 bases outside the gene matches. Germline CDR1 WNHNN, CDR2 SYGVQD (reference sequence). The CDR3 extends over 14 amino acids. Study findings and constraints: Several nonresponders also turned out to have low normalized T-cell clonal expansion. Among the least clonally expanded were partial responders at 0.1-3.0 mg/kg. On average, CD8+ T cells had more expanded clones than CD4+.

This chain connects TRBV10-1 to TRBJ2-7; 9 bases fit TRBD2. Sequencing used CD4+ or CD8+ T cells sorted from blood, obtained in a trial of the OX40 agonist ivuxolimab. This clonotype was sampled from an adult with an advanced solid tumor such as melanoma, head and neck, liver or kidney cancer. CDR3 sequence reads: CASSPAGGLDEQYF. The CDR3 nucleotides are TGCGCCAGCAGTCCCGCGGGGGGGCTGGACGAGCAGTACTTC.